This TCR beta chain was found in a study of cytomegalovirus exposure and HLA in healthy donors. The V segment lost 0 bases and the J segment 2 bases; nucleotides outside the gene matches: 5. Germline V gene sequence: CDR1 ENHRY, CDR2 SYGVKD. This CDR3 comprises 16 residues. A multiplex PCR was run with 60 Vbeta primers and 13 Jbeta primers. Method: immunoSEQ multiplex PCR; TCRdb's copy keeps in-frame clones and lacks some. The data show under 200,000 clones, with 79% seen just once and approximately 0.7% held by the top ten. This clone has just a few counts. The donors, nominally healthy at sampling, likely had unrecorded immune exposures.

Sequenced input: PBMCs. This TCR was sampled from a woman in her 40s in good health and CMV-seronegative. The chain carries TRBV10-3 and TRBJ2-3, with TRBD2 matching 7 bases. In DNA form, the CDR3 reads TGTGCCATCAGTGAGTCGGCGGGAGCTACCACAGATACGCAGTATTTT. It codes for CAISESAGATTDTQYF.